The 3 T cell receptor beta chains below were found in one sample sequenced in a study of T-cell memory formation after mild COVID-19. TCRdb re-called the 5' RACE reads with MiXCR, one entry per CDR3 protein. Of roughly 480,000 distinct CDR3 sequences in the sample, roughly 25% were seen once. Sequenced sample: PBMCs or a T cell subset sorted from them (not recorded which). Receptors were obtained from an adult woman who had mild COVID-19 (a few samples of this study predate the infection). Cell type and time point are not known.

The chain employs TRBV11-2 and TRBJ2-4; D is perhaps TRBD1 (6 bases). The CDR3 loop spans 15 amino acids. CDR1 is SGHAT and CDR2 is FQNNGV in the germline V gene. Between the trimmed V and J ends, which lost 8 bases and 3 bases, there was a span of 17 bases. The CDR3 bases are TGTGCCAGCGGCCCGCAACAGGGAGTCAAAAACATTCAGTACTTC. It yields the protein CASGPQQGVKNIQYF.

This clonotype was observed a few times. The chain employs TRBV6-5 and TRBJ2-7; 12 bases map to TRBD2. V dropped 6 bases and J dropped 3; count of bases not matched to a gene: 6. The CDR3 consists of 15 residues. Germline CDR1 MNHEY, CDR2 SVGAGI. The CDR3 protein is CASREGTSGFYEQYF. The CDR3 nucleotides are TGTGCCAGCAGGGAGGGGACTAGCGGGTTCTACGAGCAGTACTTC.

This clonotype has ten or more counts. The chain couples TRBV29-1 to TRBJ2-1; the D is unclear. With 3 bases removed from V and 4 bases from J, the gap between germline ends came to 4 bases. The CDR3 extends over 11 amino acids. The germline gives CDR1 SQVTM, CDR2 ANQGSEA. Written as DNA, the CDR3 is TGCAGCGTTGACGGGTACAATGAGCAGTTCTTC. Translation gives CSVDGYNEQFF.